This TCR beta chain derives from a study of cytomegalovirus exposure and HLA in healthy donors. Study in general: Of all 360 or so donors who were genotyped, about 80% belonged to the Caucasian-associated ancestry cluster.

In the case of this clone: What it recognizes is unknown.

Vbeta (60) and Jbeta (13) primers were used in the PCR. This table comes from immunoSEQ multiplex PCR, and its TCRdb copy is limited to in-frame clones, with some not included. The sample contains fewer than 90,000 clones, about 85% of which appear only once. The study's findings and limits: Specific recognition of CMV antigens was confirmed in vitro for three chains (all CMV-associated). TCR beta V segments were, for the most part, productive about 87% or about 30% of the time in an earlier analysis.

The CDR3 spans 16 residues. Trimming cost V 4 bases and J 0 bases; bases outside gene matches: 9. Germline V gene lookup returns CDR1 LNHDA and CDR2 SQIVND (reference sequence). This chain uses TRBV19 with TRBJ2-7, with 7 bases lining up with TRBD2. The sample consisted of PBMCs. This receptor was taken from a woman aged 40 to 55 in good health and CMV-seropositive. The CDR3 protein is CASSTLAGLSSYEQYF. For the CDR3, the DNA is TGTGCCAGTAGTACCTTAGCGGGCTTGAGCTCCTACGAGCAGTACTTC.